This entry describes one T cell receptor (beta chain). Its antigen is as yet unknown. Losses at the gene ends were 3 bases for V and 1 base for J; bases not matched to a gene: 6. CDR1 is LGHNA, CDR2 YSLEER, per germline. The CDR3 extends over 17 amino acids. The sample originates from a study of T-cell memory formation after mild COVID-19. Study context: TCR clustering was largely donor specific. Study-wide findings and caveats: Mostly located in CM and EM were contracting CD4+ clones, with contracting CD8+ clones located in EMRA.

TCR alpha and TCR beta cDNA libraries with sample barcodes and UMIs came from 5'RACE using constant-segment primers. One entry per CDR3 protein, called by TCRdb with MiXCR from the 5' RACE reads. The data contain about 340,000 distinct CDR3 sequences, roughly 15% of them singletons. The clonotype comes from a man between 18 and 29 years old who had mild COVID-19 (a few samples of this study predate the infection). Cell type and time point are not known. The rearrangement joins TRBV4-3 to TRBJ2-2; 9 bases match TRBD1. The sequencing input was PBMCs or a T cell subset sorted from them (not recorded which). In nucleotides, the CDR3 is TGCGCCAGCAGCCAGGCTGGGACAGGGTGGAACACCGGGGAGCTGTTTTTT. This sequence encodes CASSQAGTGWNTGELFF.